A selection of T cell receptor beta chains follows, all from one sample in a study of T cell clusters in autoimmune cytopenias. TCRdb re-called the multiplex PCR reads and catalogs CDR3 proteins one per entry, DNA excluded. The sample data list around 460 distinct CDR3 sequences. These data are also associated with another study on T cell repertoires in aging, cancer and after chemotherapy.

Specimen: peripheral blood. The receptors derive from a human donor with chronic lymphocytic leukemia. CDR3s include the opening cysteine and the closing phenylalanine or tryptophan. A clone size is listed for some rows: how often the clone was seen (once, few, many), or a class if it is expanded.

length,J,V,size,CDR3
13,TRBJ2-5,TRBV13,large,CASSARGTETQYF
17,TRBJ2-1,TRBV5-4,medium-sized,CASSSPTSGGPDNEQFF
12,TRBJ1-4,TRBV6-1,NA,CASSDTGPELFF
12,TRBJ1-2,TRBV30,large,CAWSLGTGGYTF
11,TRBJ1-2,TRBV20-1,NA,CSARPGYGYTF
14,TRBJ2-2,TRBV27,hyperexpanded,CASSGSVTTGELFF
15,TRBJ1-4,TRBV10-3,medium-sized,CAIGEGGTTNEKLFF
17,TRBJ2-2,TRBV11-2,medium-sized,CASSSPHGQGLAGELFF
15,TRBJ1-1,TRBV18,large,CASSPYELRNTEAFF
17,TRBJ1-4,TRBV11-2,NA,CASSRTGTGGVDEKLFF
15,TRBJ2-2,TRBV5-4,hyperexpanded,CASSTPDRDIGELFF
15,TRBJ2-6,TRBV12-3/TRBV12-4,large,CASRSTGSGANVLTF
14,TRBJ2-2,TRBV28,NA,CATERTTNTGELFF
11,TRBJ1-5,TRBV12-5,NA,CASEGNQPQHF
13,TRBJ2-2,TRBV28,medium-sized,CATERGDTGELFF
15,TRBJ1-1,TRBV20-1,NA,CSARRQGPGNTEAFF
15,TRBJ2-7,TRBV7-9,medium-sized,CASSPPGLTVPEQYF
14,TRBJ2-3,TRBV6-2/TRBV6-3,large,CASSDLPQATTQYF
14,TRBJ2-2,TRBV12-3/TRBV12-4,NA,CASSLDRNTGELFF
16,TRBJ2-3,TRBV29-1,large,CSVEDFSTGKFDTQYF
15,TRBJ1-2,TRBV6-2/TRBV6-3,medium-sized,CASSYFGTEGYGYTF
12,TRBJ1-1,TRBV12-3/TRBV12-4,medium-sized,CATSSRGGEAFF
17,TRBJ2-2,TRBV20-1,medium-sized,CSARDSGLAVDTGELFF
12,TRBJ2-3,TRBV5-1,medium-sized,CASSPGRGREYF
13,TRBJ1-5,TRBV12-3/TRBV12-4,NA,CASPLKGSQPQHF
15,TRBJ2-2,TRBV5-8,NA,CASSVGPENTGELFF
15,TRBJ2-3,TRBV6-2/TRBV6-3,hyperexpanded,CASTYGPAGTDTQYF
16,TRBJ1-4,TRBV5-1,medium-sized,CASSRAGGSTNEKLFF
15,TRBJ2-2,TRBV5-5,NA,CASSYLTGLGGELFF
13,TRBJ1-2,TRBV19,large,CASSTRQGDGYTF
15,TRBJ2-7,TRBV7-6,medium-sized,CASSPTGGGPFEQYF
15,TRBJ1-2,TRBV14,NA,CASSRTGDNTYGYTF
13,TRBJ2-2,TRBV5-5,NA,CASSLVGSGELFF
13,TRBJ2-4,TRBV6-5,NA,CASGGGQGYIQYF
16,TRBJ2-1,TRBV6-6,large,CASLLLEGAMSNEQFF
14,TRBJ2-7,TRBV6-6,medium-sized,CASTRTESNYEQYF
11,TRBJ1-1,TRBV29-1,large,CSARPNTEAFF